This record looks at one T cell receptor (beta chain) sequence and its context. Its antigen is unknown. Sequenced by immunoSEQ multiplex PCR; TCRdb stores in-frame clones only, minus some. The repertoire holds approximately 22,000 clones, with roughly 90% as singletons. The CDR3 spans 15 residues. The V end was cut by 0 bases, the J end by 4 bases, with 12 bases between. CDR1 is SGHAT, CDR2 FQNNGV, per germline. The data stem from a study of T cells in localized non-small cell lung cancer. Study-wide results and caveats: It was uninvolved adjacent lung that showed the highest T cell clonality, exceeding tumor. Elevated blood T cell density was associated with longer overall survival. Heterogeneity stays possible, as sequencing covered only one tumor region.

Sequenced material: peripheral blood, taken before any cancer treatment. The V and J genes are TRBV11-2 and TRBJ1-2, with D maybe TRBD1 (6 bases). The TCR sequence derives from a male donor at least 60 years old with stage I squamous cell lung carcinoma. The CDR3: CASSLDGGGSYGYTF. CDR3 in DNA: TGTGCCAGCAGCTTAGATGGGGGGGGCTCCTATGGCTACACCTTC. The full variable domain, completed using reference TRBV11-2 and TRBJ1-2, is EAGVAQSPRYKIIEKRQSVAFWCNPISGHATLYWYQQILGQGPKLLIQFQNNGVVDDSQLPKDRFSAERLKGVDSTLKIQPAKLEDSAVYLCASSLDGGGSYGYTFGSGTRLTVV.